This T cell receptor beta chain appears in the sequencing data of a study of Graves' ophthalmopathy and Graves' hyperthyroidism. Study-wide results and limits: Blood samples also showed most expanded thyroid clonotypes exceeding 0.001 frequency. The model predicted progression of ophthalmopathy with a sensitivity of 60% to 71%, and its specificity was less than 85%. A 13-signature model separated ophthalmopathy from stable hyperthyroidism, around 90% sensitivity, around 78% specificity.

This CDR3 has 18 amino acids. The germline V gene encodes CDR1 GTSNPN and CDR2 SVGIG (reference sequence). The germline V and J ends were trimmed by 4 bases and 5 bases, with 29 bases remaining between them. This clonotype showed up many times. The antigen is unknown. Amplified material comprised TCR beta CDR3 regions derived from RNA transcripts. Second-round multiplex PCR followed a first-round RT-PCR using HTBI primers. TCRdb fed the multiplex PCR reads into MiXCR, producing one record per CDR3 protein. The sample records roughly 500,000 distinct CDR3 sequences, approximately 14% being singletons. The gene calls are TRBV30 and TRBJ1-1, with TRBD1 as a possible D gene (6 bases). The receptor's source is a woman aged 25 to 45 with Graves' ophthalmopathy. Sequenced sample: blood. In nucleotides, the CDR3 is TGTGCCTGGATCTCCACATTTGGGCGCGTAGGGAGGGGGACTGAAGCTTTCTTT. Translated, it gives CAWISTFGRVGRGTEAFF. The full variable domain, its missing parts supplied by reference TRBV30 and TRBJ1-1, is SQTIHQWPATLVQPVGSPLSLECTVEGTSNPNLYWYRQAAGRGLQLLFYSVGIGQISSEVPQNLSASRPQDRQFILSSKKLLLSDSGFYLCAWISTFGRVGRGTEAFFGQGTRLTVV.